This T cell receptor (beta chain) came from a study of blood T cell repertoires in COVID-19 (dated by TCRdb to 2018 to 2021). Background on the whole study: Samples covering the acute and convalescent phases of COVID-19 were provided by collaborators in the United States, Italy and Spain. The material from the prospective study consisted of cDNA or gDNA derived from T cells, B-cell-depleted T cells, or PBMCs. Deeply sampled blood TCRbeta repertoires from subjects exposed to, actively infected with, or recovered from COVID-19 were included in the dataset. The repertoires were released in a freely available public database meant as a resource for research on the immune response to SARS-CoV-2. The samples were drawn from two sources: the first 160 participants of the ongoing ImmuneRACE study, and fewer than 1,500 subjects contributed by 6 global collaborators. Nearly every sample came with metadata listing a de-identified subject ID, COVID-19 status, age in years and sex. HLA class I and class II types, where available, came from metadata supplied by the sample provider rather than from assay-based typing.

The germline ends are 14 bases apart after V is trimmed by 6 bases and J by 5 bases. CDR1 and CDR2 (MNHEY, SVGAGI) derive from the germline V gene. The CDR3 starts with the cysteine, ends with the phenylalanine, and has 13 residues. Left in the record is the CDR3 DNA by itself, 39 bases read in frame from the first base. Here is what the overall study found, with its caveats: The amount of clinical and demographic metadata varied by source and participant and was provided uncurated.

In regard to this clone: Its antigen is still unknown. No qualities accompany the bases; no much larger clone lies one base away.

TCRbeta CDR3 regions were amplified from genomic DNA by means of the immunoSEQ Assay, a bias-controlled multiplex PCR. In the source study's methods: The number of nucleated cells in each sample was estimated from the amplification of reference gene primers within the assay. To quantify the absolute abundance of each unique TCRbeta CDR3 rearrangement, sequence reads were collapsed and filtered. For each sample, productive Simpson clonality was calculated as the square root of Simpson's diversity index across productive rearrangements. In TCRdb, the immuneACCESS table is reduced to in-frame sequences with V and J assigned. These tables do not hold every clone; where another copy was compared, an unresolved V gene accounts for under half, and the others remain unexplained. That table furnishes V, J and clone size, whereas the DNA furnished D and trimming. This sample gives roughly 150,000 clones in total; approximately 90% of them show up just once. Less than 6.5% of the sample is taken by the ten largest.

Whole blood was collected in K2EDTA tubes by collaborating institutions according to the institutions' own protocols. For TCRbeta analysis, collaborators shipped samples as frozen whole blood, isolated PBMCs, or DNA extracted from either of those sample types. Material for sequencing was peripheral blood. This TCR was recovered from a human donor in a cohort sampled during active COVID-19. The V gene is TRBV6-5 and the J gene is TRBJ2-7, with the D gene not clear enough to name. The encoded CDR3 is CASSGSDGHEQYF. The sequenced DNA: TGTGCCAGCAGCGGGTCTGATGGCCACGAGCAGTACTTC.